These T cell receptor beta chains were read from a single sample in a study of response to subunit inactivated influenza vaccine. TCRdb recomputed calls from the RT-PCR reads with MiXCR, one row per CDR3 protein. The sample holds more than 450,000 distinct CDR3 sequences, around 11% seen once. The sample was also reused in another study, on T cells expressing NK-cell markers.

Source: PBMCs from blood, taken on the day of vaccination. The receptors here all came from a man between 45 and 60 years old who received an inactivated influenza vaccine. The CDR3 runs from the conserved cysteine through the conserved F or W. The D gene is left open where the match is weak. Not every row has a clone size; where given, it reads once, few, many or a size class.

d_call: TRBD2; j_call: TRBJ2-3; clone_size: few; v_call: TRBV20-1; cdr3_nt: TGCAGTGCCATAGCGGGATGGTTTCTAGATACGCAGTATTTT; cdr3_aa: CSAIAGWFLDTQYF
d_call: .; j_call: TRBJ2-1; clone_size: many; v_call: TRBV6-2/TRBV6-3; cdr3_nt: TGTGCCAGCACGGACTCAGCGTTCTACAATGAGCAGTTCTTC; cdr3_aa: CASTDSAFYNEQFF
d_call: .; j_call: TRBJ1-4; clone_size: .; v_call: TRBV7-9; cdr3_nt: TGTGCCAGCAGTTCACAGGGTCTTAATGAAAAACTGTTTTTT; cdr3_aa: CASSSQGLNEKLFF
d_call: TRBD1; j_call: TRBJ2-1; clone_size: .; v_call: TRBV9; cdr3_nt: TGTGCCAGCAGCGAGGGGGACAGGAACAATGAGCAGTTCTTC; cdr3_aa: CASSEGDRNNEQFF
d_call: .; j_call: TRBJ2-3; clone_size: .; v_call: TRBV9; cdr3_nt: TGTGCCAGCAGCGTAGTGGCCAAGGGTGGAGATACGCAGTATTTT; cdr3_aa: CASSVVAKGGDTQYF
d_call: .; j_call: TRBJ1-5; clone_size: .; v_call: TRBV20-1; cdr3_nt: TGCAGTGCCGGCGGAGCCAATCAGCCCCAGCATTTT; cdr3_aa: CSAGGANQPQHF
d_call: TRBD2; j_call: TRBJ2-4; clone_size: .; v_call: TRBV5-1; cdr3_nt: TGCGCCAGCAGCTCTAGCGGGGTGGACAAAAACATTCAGTACTTC; cdr3_aa: CASSSSGVDKNIQYF
d_call: TRBD1; j_call: TRBJ2-1; clone_size: .; v_call: TRBV27; cdr3_nt: TGTGCCAGTAAGTCTGGGACAGGGGTTAAGTATGAGCAGTTCTTC; cdr3_aa: CASKSGTGVKYEQFF
d_call: TRBD2; j_call: TRBJ2-1; clone_size: .; v_call: TRBV9; cdr3_nt: TGTGCCAGCAGCGCCGATGTTAGGGGAGGGCTAGCGGGGATTGCCTCCTACAATGAGCAGTTCTTC; cdr3_aa: CASSADVRGGLAGIASYNEQFF
d_call: TRBD1; j_call: TRBJ1-1; clone_size: few; v_call: TRBV18; cdr3_nt: TGTGCCAGCTCGACAGGGGTGCTTACTGAAGCTTTCTTT; cdr3_aa: CASSTGVLTEAFF
d_call: TRBD2; j_call: TRBJ2-7; clone_size: .; v_call: TRBV3-1; cdr3_nt: TGTGCCAGCAGCCAAGGTGTTGGGACTAGCGCGTCCCCGGGGCAGTACTTC; cdr3_aa: CASSQGVGTSASPGQYF
d_call: .; j_call: TRBJ2-1; clone_size: few; v_call: TRBV24-1; cdr3_nt: TGTGCCACCAGTGATTGGGGCCAGGGTTATGAGCAGTTCTTC; cdr3_aa: CATSDWGQGYEQFF
d_call: TRBD2; j_call: TRBJ2-1; clone_size: .; v_call: TRBV6-1; cdr3_nt: TGTGCCAGCACCGAAGGACTAGCGGGGCACAATGAGCAGTTCTTC; cdr3_aa: CASTEGLAGHNEQFF
d_call: TRBD2; j_call: TRBJ2-2; clone_size: .; v_call: TRBV3-1; cdr3_nt: TGTGCCAGCAGCACCCGGACTAGCGGGCGTCCCGGGGAGCTGTTTTTT; cdr3_aa: CASSTRTSGRPGELFF
d_call: TRBD1; j_call: TRBJ2-1; clone_size: many; v_call: TRBV12-3/TRBV12-4; cdr3_nt: TGTGCCAGCAGTAGGGACAGGGAACCCTACAATGAGCAGTTCTTC; cdr3_aa: CASSRDREPYNEQFF
d_call: .; j_call: TRBJ1-5; clone_size: few; v_call: TRBV15; cdr3_nt: TGTGCCACCAGCAGAGATGAGGGGATAGAAGGTCAGCCCCAGCATTTT; cdr3_aa: CATSRDEGIEGQPQHF
d_call: .; j_call: TRBJ2-7; clone_size: .; v_call: TRBV20-1; cdr3_nt: TGCAGTGCTAGAGGAAGGCTGAACGAGCAGTACTTC; cdr3_aa: CSARGRLNEQYF
d_call: TRBD1; j_call: TRBJ1-2; clone_size: many; v_call: TRBV20-1; cdr3_nt: TGCAGTGCTAGAGATTACAGGGGTCCCTATGGCTACACCTTC; cdr3_aa: CSARDYRGPYGYTF
d_call: .; j_call: TRBJ2-1; clone_size: .; v_call: TRBV6-2/TRBV6-3; cdr3_nt: TGTGCCAGCAGAGAACCTCTAGGCAATGAGCAGTTCTTC; cdr3_aa: CASREPLGNEQFF
d_call: .; j_call: TRBJ1-4; clone_size: many; v_call: TRBV4-3; cdr3_nt: TGCGCCAGCAGCCAAGAGGACAGCTCAAATGAAAAACTGTTTTTT; cdr3_aa: CASSQEDSSNEKLFF
d_call: .; j_call: TRBJ2-2; clone_size: few; v_call: TRBV14; cdr3_nt: TGTGCCAGCAGCCCGTTTAGGGCGGGCGGGGAGCTGTTTTTT; cdr3_aa: CASSPFRAGGELFF
d_call: TRBD1; j_call: TRBJ2-1; clone_size: .; v_call: TRBV7-6; cdr3_nt: TGTGCCAGCAGTCAGGACAGGCTCAATGAGCAGTTCTTC; cdr3_aa: CASSQDRLNEQFF
d_call: TRBD2; j_call: TRBJ2-1; clone_size: .; v_call: TRBV20-1; cdr3_nt: TGCAGTGCTAGAGGCGGCGGGAGTACCCCCTACAATGAGCAGTTCTTC; cdr3_aa: CSARGGGSTPYNEQFF
d_call: .; j_call: TRBJ2-7; clone_size: few; v_call: TRBV5-1; cdr3_nt: TGCGCCAGCAGGACAGACACAGTCTATGGCGAGCAGTACTTC; cdr3_aa: CASRTDTVYGEQYF
d_call: .; j_call: TRBJ2-5; clone_size: many; v_call: TRBV6-5; cdr3_nt: TGTGCCAGCAGTTATAATCTGGGCCACCAAGAGACCCAGTACTTC; cdr3_aa: CASSYNLGHQETQYF
d_call: .; j_call: TRBJ2-2; clone_size: many; v_call: TRBV15; cdr3_nt: TGTGCCACCAGCAAAGAGACCGGGGAGCTGTTTTTT; cdr3_aa: CATSKETGELFF
d_call: .; j_call: TRBJ2-1; clone_size: .; v_call: TRBV27; cdr3_nt: TGTGCCAGCAGTCCGCCCCCGGAGCAGTTCTTC; cdr3_aa: CASSPPPEQFF
d_call: TRBD1; j_call: TRBJ1-2; clone_size: many; v_call: TRBV27; cdr3_nt: TGTGCCAGCAGTTCCCCTGGACAGGGTGTCTATGGCTACACCTTC; cdr3_aa: CASSSPGQGVYGYTF
d_call: TRBD2; j_call: TRBJ2-2; clone_size: many; v_call: TRBV29-1; cdr3_nt: TGCAGCGTTGAAACGGGAGGGTTTTTCGACACCGGGGAGCTGTTTTTT; cdr3_aa: CSVETGGFFDTGELFF
d_call: .; j_call: TRBJ2-5; clone_size: few; v_call: TRBV27; cdr3_nt: TGTGCCAGCAGTTTATGGGCAGGGACCCAAGAGACCCAGTACTTC; cdr3_aa: CASSLWAGTQETQYF
d_call: .; j_call: TRBJ2-5; clone_size: few; v_call: TRBV5-1; cdr3_nt: TGCGCCAGCAGCTCGGCTTATCGCGGACAAACCTCGCGGGAGACCCAGTACTTC; cdr3_aa: CASSSAYRGQTSRETQYF
d_call: .; j_call: TRBJ2-5; clone_size: .; v_call: TRBV19; cdr3_nt: TGTGCCAGTAGTATAAGGTCCACTCTAGAGACCCAGTACTTC; cdr3_aa: CASSIRSTLETQYF
d_call: .; j_call: TRBJ2-1; clone_size: .; v_call: TRBV5-1; cdr3_nt: TGCGCCAGCAGCTCCGGGCGTAGACAGATAGTTTCTTCCTACAATGAGCAGTTCTTC; cdr3_aa: CASSSGRRQIVSSYNEQFF
d_call: .; j_call: TRBJ1-2; clone_size: many; v_call: TRBV7-2; cdr3_nt: TGTGCCAGCAGCTTAGCGCAAAGATGGGTGCTTAACTATGGCTACACCTTC; cdr3_aa: CASSLAQRWVLNYGYTF
d_call: .; j_call: TRBJ2-7; clone_size: .; v_call: TRBV6-2/TRBV6-3; cdr3_nt: TGTGCCAGCAGTTACCTAAGCGTTACCCAATCCTACGAGCAGTACTTC; cdr3_aa: CASSYLSVTQSYEQYF
d_call: .; j_call: TRBJ1-2; clone_size: .; v_call: TRBV15; cdr3_nt: TGTGCCACCAGCAAAGGCGGTAACTATGGCTACACCTTC; cdr3_aa: CATSKGGNYGYTF
d_call: .; j_call: TRBJ2-7; clone_size: once; v_call: TRBV28; cdr3_nt: TGTGCCAGCAGTTCAAGCGGTCATAGCTCCTACGAGCAGTACTTC; cdr3_aa: CASSSSGHSSYEQYF
d_call: TRBD1; j_call: TRBJ1-5; clone_size: few; v_call: TRBV11-2; cdr3_nt: TGTGCCAGCAGCTCGGGACAGGGACTCGATCAGCCCCAGCATTTT; cdr3_aa: CASSSGQGLDQPQHF
d_call: .; j_call: TRBJ2-5; clone_size: .; v_call: TRBV20-1; cdr3_nt: TGCAGTGCTGCCGTTAGGGGGCAAGAGACCCAGTACTTC; cdr3_aa: CSAAVRGQETQYF
d_call: .; j_call: TRBJ2-7; clone_size: few; v_call: TRBV14; cdr3_nt: TGTGCCAGCAGCCAAGGTACGGGCTGGGACTACGAGCAGTACTTC; cdr3_aa: CASSQGTGWDYEQYF
d_call: TRBD2; j_call: TRBJ2-1; clone_size: few; v_call: TRBV5-1; cdr3_nt: TGCGCCAGCAGCTTGGCGTTAGCGGGAGGGTTGGAGCAGTTCTTC; cdr3_aa: CASSLALAGGLEQFF
d_call: TRBD2; j_call: TRBJ2-3; clone_size: many; v_call: TRBV12-3/TRBV12-4; cdr3_nt: TGTGCCAGCAGTCCCAGACTAGCGGGTGCAGATACGCAGTATTTT; cdr3_aa: CASSPRLAGADTQYF
d_call: TRBD1; j_call: TRBJ2-7; clone_size: few; v_call: TRBV6-1; cdr3_nt: TGTGCCAGCAGCTTCGCATACGCACCGGGACAGGGTCCCTACGAGCAGTACTTC; cdr3_aa: CASSFAYAPGQGPYEQYF
d_call: .; j_call: TRBJ2-2; clone_size: few; v_call: TRBV11-3; cdr3_nt: TGTGCCAGCAGAAAAGGTGGGGACACCGGGGAGCTGTTTTTT; cdr3_aa: CASRKGGDTGELFF